Sequencing of this T cell receptor beta chain was carried out in a study of blood T cell repertoires in COVID-19. Study-level background: T cells, B-cell-depleted T cells, or PBMCs provided the cDNA or gDNA that served as material.

This clone showed up just a few times. Per the authors' pipeline: The assay estimated nucleated cells by amplifying reference gene primers. Libraries were prepared by immunoSEQ multiplex PCR; TCRdb keeps only in-frame clonotypes and omits some of them. The V and J calls and clone size come from that table; D and trimming were worked out from the DNA. The profile covers under 200,000 clones, with 87% appearing a single time and 2% to 3% taken by the ten largest. The V and J ends lost 0 bases and 0 bases respectively, with 16 bases between them. The germline CDR1 and CDR2 sequences are MNHEY and SVGEGT. This CDR3 is built from 18 residues.

The chain recombines TRBV6-2 or TRBV6-3 with TRBJ2-3, with unresolved D. This clonotype originated in a man aged 40-49 years with active or convalescent COVID-19. The source material was peripheral blood. Written as DNA, the CDR3 is TGTGCCAGCAGTTACTCGAAGGCGACTGCACCTAGCACAGATACGCAGTATTTT. Protein product: CASSYSKATAPSTDTQYF.